This entry concerns a single T cell receptor (beta chain). Its specificity is unknown. Here immunoSEQ multiplex PCR was the method, and the copy in TCRdb shows in-frame clones only, minus some. Among under 3,000 clones listed, about 85% were seen once. Trimming at V came to 5 bases and at J to 2 bases, leaving 8 bases not matched to a gene. This CDR3 is built from 15 residues. Germline CDR1 LGHNT, CDR2 FRNRAP. This sample is part of a study of immune cell composition in non-small cell lung cancer. General study findings and limits: Tumour-associated clones >0.5% occurred in around 35% of adenocarcinomas, under 85% of squamous. Tumour-reactive clones were not shown to match dominant in vivo tumour clones. Squamous lung tumours showed higher top 10 clone scores and clonality than adenocarcinomas. Overall clonality, unlike maximal tumour-associated clone frequency, did not predict TIL reactivity.

The receptor comes from a human donor with non-small cell lung cancer. This chain joins TRBV12-5 and TRBJ1-1; 7 nucleotides line up with TRBD1. Sample: lung tumor tissue. In DNA form, the CDR3 reads TGTGCTAGTGGTCCCGACAGGGCCTTAAACACTGAAGCTTTCTTT. This sequence encodes CASGPDRALNTEAFF.